The T cell receptor beta chain under discussion was sequenced for a study of cytomegalovirus exposure and HLA in healthy donors. Study information: A later analysis reported the same platform for the roughly 110 validation repertoires and the roughly 630 first-cohort repertoires.

Donors were drawn from the approximately 120-subject validation cohort, separate from the roughly 670-subject first cohort. General study results and limits: High specificity and sensitivity for cytomegalovirus status were reported for the classifier.

Germline CDR1 MNHNS, CDR2 SASEGT. This CDR3 spans 15 amino acids. The ends were cut back, 4 bases at V and 0 bases at J, with 12 bases in the middle. Comment on this clone: The antigen remains undetermined.

Data came from immunoSEQ multiplex PCR; TCRdb stores just in-frame clones and leaves some out. The table lists tens of thousands of clones, over 85% of them singletons. The sample comprised PBMCs. The chain links TRBV6-1 to TRBJ1-2; D uncertain. This TCR derives from a man aged 18 to 29 in good health and CMV-seronegative. CDR3 nucleotide sequence: TGTGCCAGCAGTGTTGGGCAGACCTCTAACTATGGCTACACCTTC. This translates into CASSVGQTSNYGYTF.